The clone carrying this TCR beta chain was seen more than once but under ten times. The sample is drawn from a study of CD8 T cells in ankylosing spondylitis. Per the germline V gene, CDR1 is MNHEY and CDR2 is SMNVEV (reference sequence). With 5 bases removed from V and 6 bases from J, the gap between germline ends came to 11 bases. There are 13 residues in the CDR3. TCRdb reprocessed the 5' RACE reads via MiXCR and lists one record per CDR3 protein. The sample lists under 250,000 distinct CDR3 sequences, roughly a tenth occurring once. The chain employs TRBV27 and TRBJ2-1, with D perhaps matching TRBD2 (6 bases). The source is a male donor with ankylosing spondylitis or in good health (not recorded which). Sequencing input: blood, either unsorted or a sorted T cell fraction (not recorded which). The CDR3 sequence: CASSPTLANEQFF. CDR3 coding DNA: TGTGCCAGCAGTCCAACACTAGCCAATGAGCAGTTCTTC.